These 7 T cell receptor beta chains came from one sample sequenced in a study of Graves' ophthalmopathy and Graves' hyperthyroidism. Amplification of TCR beta CDR3 regions used RNA transcripts. First-round RT-PCR relied on HTBI primers, and a second-round multiplex PCR came next. TCRdb itself ran the multiplex PCR reads through MiXCR, one entry per CDR3 protein. Here the sample spans almost 400,000 distinct CDR3 sequences, about 17% being singletons. Sequences were obtained from peripheral blood. The receptors stem from a woman between 18 and 30 years old with Graves' ophthalmopathy.

The chain carries TRBV28 and TRBJ2-5; no reliable D call. CDR3 length: 16 amino acids. The germline V gene encodes CDR1 MDHEN and CDR2 SYDVKM. Trimming left V 6 bases short and J 1 base short, with 18 bases between. The CDR3 reads CASSQGSTVGQETQYF. The CDR3 DNA follows: TGTGCCAGCAGCCAAGGAAGTACAGTGGGCCAAGAGACCCAGTACTTC.

This clonotype was seen repeatedly, ten times or more. The chain combines TRBV6-2 or TRBV6-3 with TRBJ2-5; TRBD1 is a possible D gene (5 bases). The CDR3 sequence is 13 residues long. Trimming removed 6 bases from V and 5 bases from J, with 13 bases in between. The germline V gene encodes CDR1 MNHEY and CDR2 SVGEGT. CDR3 nucleotides: TGTGCCAGCAGGCCTGGGGCAGATGAGACCCAGTACTTC. Protein: CASRPGADETQYF.

This clonotype was counted between two and nine times. The chain has TRBV30 and TRBJ2-5, with 12 bases fitting TRBD2. Trimming took 7 bases from V and 0 from J; bases not matched to a gene: 9. Germline V gives CDR1 GTSNPN, CDR2 SVGIG (reference sequence). CDR3 length: 16 amino acids. This CDR3 is CAFLRLAGEYQETQYF. CDR3 sequence (DNA): TGTGCCTTCCTACGACTAGCGGGAGAGTACCAAGAGACCCAGTACTTC.

This clonotype was picked up many times. The chain couples TRBV9 to TRBJ1-1, with D perhaps TRBD1 (5 bases). The length of the CDR3 is 12 residues. Trimming shortened V by 4 bases and J by 8 bases, and 12 bases separated the two germline ends. The germline CDR1 and CDR2 sequences are SGDLS and YYNGEE. The chain's CDR3 is CASSPGGMEAFF. CDR3 bases: TGTGCCAGCAGCCCTGGGGGTATGGAAGCTTTCTTT.

CDR3 bases: TGTGCCAGCAGAACAGGGGGCTGGAACACTGAAGCTTTCTTT. Residues: CASRTGGWNTEAFF. The chain is built from TRBV11-3 and TRBJ1-1; TRBD1 aligns across 9 bases. V gave up 6 bases and J gave up 1 base; unmatched junction bases: 3. The CDR3 loop spans 14 amino acids. Germline V lookup: CDR1 SGHNT, CDR2 YENEEA. The variable domain in full, completed from reference TRBV11-3 and TRBJ1-1, reads EAGVVQSPRYKIIEKKQPVAFWCNPISGHNTLYWYLQNLGQGPELLIRYENEEAVDDSQLPKDRFSAERLKGVDSTLKIQPAELGDSAVYLCASRTGGWNTEAFFGQGTRLTVV.

At least ten counts were recorded for this clonotype. The genes are TRBV19 and TRBJ2-3, with 7 positions matching TRBD2. Germline CDR1 is LNHDA and CDR2 is SQIVND (reference sequence). This CDR3 region has 14 residues. The junction had 5 bases not matched to a gene; V was cut back by 6 bases and J by 2 bases. In DNA, the CDR3 is TGTGCCAGTAGGAGAGCGGGATCCACAGATACGCAGTATTTT. This gives the protein CASRRAGSTDTQYF.

This clonotype was counted at least ten times. J is TRBJ1-2 and V is TRBV25-1; D not certain. The germline gives CDR1 MGHDK, CDR2 SYGVNS. V dropped 3 bases and J dropped 4 bases, with 18 bases sitting between them. The CDR3 spans 16 residues. This chain's CDR3 is CASSDSRERVLYGYTF. The CDR3 DNA follows: TGTGCCAGCAGTGATTCTCGAGAGAGGGTCCTCTATGGCTACACCTTC.